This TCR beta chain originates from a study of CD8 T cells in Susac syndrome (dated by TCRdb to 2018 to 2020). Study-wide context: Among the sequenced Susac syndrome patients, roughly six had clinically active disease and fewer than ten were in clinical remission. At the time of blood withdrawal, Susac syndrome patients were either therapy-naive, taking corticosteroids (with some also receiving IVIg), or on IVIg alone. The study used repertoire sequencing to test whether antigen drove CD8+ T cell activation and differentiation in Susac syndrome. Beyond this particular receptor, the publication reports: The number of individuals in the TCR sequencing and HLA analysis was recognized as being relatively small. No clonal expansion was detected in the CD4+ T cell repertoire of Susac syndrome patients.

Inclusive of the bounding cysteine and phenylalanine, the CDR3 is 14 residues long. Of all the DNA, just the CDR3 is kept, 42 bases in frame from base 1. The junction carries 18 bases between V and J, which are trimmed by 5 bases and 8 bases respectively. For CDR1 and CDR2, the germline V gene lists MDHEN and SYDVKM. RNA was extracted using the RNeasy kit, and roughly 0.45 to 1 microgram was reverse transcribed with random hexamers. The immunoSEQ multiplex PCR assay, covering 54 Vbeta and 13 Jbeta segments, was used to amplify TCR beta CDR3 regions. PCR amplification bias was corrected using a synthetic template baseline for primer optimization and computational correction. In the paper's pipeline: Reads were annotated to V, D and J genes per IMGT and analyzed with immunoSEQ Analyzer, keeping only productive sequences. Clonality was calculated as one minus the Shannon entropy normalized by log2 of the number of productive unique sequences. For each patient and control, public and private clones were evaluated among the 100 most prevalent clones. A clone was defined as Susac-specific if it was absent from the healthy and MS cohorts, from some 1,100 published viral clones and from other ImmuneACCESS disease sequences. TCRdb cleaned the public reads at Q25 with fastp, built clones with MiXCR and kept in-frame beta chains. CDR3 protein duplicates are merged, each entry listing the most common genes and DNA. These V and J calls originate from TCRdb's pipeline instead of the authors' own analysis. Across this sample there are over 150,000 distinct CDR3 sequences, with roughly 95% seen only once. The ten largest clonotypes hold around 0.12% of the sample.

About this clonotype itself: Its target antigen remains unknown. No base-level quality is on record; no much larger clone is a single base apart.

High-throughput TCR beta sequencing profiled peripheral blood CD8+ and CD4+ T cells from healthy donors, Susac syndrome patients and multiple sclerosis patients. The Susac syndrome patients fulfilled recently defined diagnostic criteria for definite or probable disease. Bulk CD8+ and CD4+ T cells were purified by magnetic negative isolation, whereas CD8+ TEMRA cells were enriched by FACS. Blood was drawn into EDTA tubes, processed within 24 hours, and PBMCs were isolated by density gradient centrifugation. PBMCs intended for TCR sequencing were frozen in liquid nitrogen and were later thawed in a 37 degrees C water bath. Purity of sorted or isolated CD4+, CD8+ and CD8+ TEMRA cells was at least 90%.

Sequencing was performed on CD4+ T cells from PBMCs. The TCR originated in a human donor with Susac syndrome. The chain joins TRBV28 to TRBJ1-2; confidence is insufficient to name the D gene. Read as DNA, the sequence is TGTGCCAGCAGTCCCCGAACCACCGAACGAGGCTACACCTTC. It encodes CASSPRTTERGYTF.